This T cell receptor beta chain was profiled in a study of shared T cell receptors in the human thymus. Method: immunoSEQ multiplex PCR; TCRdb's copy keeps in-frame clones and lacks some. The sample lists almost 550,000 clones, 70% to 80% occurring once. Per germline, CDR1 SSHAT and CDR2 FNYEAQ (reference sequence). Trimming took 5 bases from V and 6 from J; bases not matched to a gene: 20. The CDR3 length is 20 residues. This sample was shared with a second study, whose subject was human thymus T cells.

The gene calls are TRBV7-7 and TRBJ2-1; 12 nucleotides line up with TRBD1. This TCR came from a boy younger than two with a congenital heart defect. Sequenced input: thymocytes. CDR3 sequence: CASSPGGTGGPRGKGNEQFF. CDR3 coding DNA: TGTGCCAGCAGCCCGGGCGGGACAGGGGGCCCCCGTGGTAAGGGCAATGAGCAGTTCTTC.